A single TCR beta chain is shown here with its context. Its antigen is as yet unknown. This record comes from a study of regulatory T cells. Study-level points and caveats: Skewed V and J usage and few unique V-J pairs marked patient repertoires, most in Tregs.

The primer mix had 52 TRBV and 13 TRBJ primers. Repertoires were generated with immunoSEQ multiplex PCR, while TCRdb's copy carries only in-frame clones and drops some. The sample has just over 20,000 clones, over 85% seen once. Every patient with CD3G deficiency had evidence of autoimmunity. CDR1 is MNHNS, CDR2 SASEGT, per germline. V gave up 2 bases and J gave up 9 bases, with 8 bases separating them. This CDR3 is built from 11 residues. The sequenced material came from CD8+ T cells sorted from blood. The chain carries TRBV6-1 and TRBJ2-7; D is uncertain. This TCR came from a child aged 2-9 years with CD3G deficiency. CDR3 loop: CASSEMWMQYF. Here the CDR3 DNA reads TGTGCCAGCAGTGAAATGTGGATGCAGTACTTC.